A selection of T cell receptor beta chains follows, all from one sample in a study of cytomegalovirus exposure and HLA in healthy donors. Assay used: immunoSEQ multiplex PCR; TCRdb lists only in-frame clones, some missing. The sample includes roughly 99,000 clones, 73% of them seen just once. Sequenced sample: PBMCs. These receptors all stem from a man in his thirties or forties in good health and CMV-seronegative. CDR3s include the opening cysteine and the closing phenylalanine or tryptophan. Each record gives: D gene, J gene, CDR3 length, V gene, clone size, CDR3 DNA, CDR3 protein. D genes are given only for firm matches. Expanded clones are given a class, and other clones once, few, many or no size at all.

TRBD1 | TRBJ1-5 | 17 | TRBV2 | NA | TGTGCCAGCAGTGAGGGGACAGGGAGCTCGGAAGGTCAGCCCCAGCATTTT | CASSEGTGSSEGQPQHF
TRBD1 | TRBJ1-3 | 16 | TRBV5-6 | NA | TGTGCCAGCAGCCGAAAAGGACAGGGGATCTGGAACACCATATATTTT | CASSRKGQGIWNTIYF
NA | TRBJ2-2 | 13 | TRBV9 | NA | TGTGCCAGCAGCCAGGTAGATCCCGGGGAGCTGTTTTTT | CASSQVDPGELFF
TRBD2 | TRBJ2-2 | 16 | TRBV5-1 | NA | TGCGCCAGCAGCTTGGATCCGGGAGGGCCGGCCGGGGAGCTGTTTTTT | CASSLDPGGPAGELFF
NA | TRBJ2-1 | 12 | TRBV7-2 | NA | TGTGCCAGCAGCCTCGGACACTATGAGCAGTTCTTC | CASSLGHYEQFF
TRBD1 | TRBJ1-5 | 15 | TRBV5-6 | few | TGTGCCAGCAGCTCCGGGACAGGCTACAATCAGCCCCAGCATTTT | CASSSGTGYNQPQHF
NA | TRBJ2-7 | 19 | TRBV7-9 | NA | TGTGCCAGCAGCTCCGCGGCCTGGGGCGCCCCTCGATGGAGATACGAGCAGTACTTC | CASSSAAWGAPRWRYEQYF
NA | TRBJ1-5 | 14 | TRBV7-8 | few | TGTGCCAGCAGCTTATTTATGAGCAATCAGCCCCAGCATTTT | CASSLFMSNQPQHF
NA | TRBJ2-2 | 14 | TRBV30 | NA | TGTGCCTGGAAAGGGGTAGGAGACACCGGGGAGCTGTTTTTT | CAWKGVGDTGELFF
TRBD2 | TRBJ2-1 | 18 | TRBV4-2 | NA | TGTGCCAGCAGCCAACTAGGGACTAGCGGGCTCTCCTACAATGAGCAGTTCTTC | CASSQLGTSGLSYNEQFF
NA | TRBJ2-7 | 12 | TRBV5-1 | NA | TGCGCCAGCAGCTTGGGGGAGTACGAGCAGTACTTC | CASSLGEYEQYF